The clone carrying this T cell receptor (beta chain) was detected only a few times. Measured with immunoSEQ multiplex PCR; TCRdb has only the in-frame clones, and not every one. The data hold 8,000 to 9,500 clones, with more than 25% observed a single time. Irradiated stimulators labeled with violet dye, approximately 200,000 in number, were plated with approximately 200,000 CFSE-labeled responders. Germline CDR1 reads SGHTA; CDR2 reads FQGNSA. V lost 0 bases and J lost 5; bases outside the gene matches: 20. The CDR3 extends over 20 amino acids. The data are from a study of graft-versus-host responses after intestinal transplantation. Study context: Every one of the recipients received anti-thymocyte globulin induction and afterwards took tacrolimus and steroids for three to four years.

Overall study results and limits: Present in recipient marrow, GvH clones included some that appeared first in ileum or blood.

Source: alloreactive CD8+ T cells from a mixed lymphocyte reaction culture, taken before intestinal transplant. As for subset: CFSE-low proliferating T cells sorted from approximately six-day pre-transplant mixed lymphocyte reaction (GvH or HvG direction). V gene TRBV7-2 combines with J gene TRBJ2-5, with TRBD2 matching 8 bases. The clonotype originates from a human patient who received an intestinal transplant. CDR3 nucleotide sequence: TGTGCCAGCAGCTTAGCTAAGCCGGGACTAACGGGGGGGGCTTTGGAGACCCAGTACTTC. Its translation: CASSLAKPGLTGGALETQYF.